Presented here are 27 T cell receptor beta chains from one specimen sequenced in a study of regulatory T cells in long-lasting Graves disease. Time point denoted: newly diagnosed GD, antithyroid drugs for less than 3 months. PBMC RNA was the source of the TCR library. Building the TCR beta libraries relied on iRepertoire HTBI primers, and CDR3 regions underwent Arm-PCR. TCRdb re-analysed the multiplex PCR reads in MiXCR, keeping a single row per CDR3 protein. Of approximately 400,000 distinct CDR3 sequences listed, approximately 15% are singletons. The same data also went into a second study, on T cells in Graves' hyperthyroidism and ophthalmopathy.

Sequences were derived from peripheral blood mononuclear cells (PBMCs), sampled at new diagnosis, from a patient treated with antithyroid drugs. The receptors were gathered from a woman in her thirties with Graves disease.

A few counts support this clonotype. The CDR3 DNA follows: TGCAGCGTTGTTTACCTACGACCGACAGATACGCAGTATTTT. Amino acid sequence: CSVVYLRPTDTQYF. The V and J genes are TRBV29-1 and TRBJ2-3; D unclear. Germline-derived CDR1 and CDR2 are SQVTM and ANQGSEA. V shed 4 bases and J shed 3 bases, with 14 bases lying between them. CDR3 length: 14 residues.

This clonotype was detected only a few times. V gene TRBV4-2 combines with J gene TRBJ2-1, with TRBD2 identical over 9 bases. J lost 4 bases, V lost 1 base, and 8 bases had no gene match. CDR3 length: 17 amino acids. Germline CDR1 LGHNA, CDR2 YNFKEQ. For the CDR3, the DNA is TGTGCCAGCAGCCAAGTTAGTAGTCTAGCGGGGTACAATGAGCAGTTCTTC. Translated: CASSQVSSLAGYNEQFF.

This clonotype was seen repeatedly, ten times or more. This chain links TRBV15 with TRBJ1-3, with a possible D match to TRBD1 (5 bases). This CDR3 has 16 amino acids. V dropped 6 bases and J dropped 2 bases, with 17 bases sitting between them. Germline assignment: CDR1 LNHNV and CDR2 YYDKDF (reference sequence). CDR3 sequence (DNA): TGTGCCACCAGGGGAGCAGGGATCGCGGCTGGAAACACCATATATTTT. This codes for CATRGAGIAAGNTIYF. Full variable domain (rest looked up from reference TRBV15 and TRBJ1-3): DAMVIQNPRYQVTQFGKPVTLSCSQTLNHNVMYWYQQKSSQAPKLLFHYYDKDFNNEADTPDNFQSRRPNTSFCFLDIRSPGLGDTAMYLCATRGAGIAAGNTIYFGEGSWLTVV.

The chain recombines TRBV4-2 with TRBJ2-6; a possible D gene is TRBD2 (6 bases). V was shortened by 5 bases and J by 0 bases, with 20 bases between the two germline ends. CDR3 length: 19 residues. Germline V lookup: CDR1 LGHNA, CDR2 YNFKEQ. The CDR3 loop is CASSVQVGTGVSGANVLTF. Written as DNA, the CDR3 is TGTGCCAGCAGCGTCCAGGTGGGGACGGGAGTCTCTGGGGCCAACGTCCTGACTTTC.

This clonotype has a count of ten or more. In DNA form, the CDR3 reads TGTGCCAGCAGCGTAGCGGGAGCCCACGAGCAGTACTTC. This codes for CASSVAGAHEQYF. This sequence joins TRBV9 and TRBJ2-7, with D perhaps matching TRBD2 (6 bases). This CDR3 comprises 13 residues. Trimming removed 0 bases at V and 5 bases at J, with 9 bases between. Germline values: CDR1 SGDLS, CDR2 YYNGEE.

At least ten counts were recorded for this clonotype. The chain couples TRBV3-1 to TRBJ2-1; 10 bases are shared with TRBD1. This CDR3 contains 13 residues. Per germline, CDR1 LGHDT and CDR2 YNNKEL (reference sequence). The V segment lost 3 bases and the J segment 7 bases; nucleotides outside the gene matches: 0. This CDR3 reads CASSQGQGNEQFF. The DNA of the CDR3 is TGTGCCAGCAGCCAGGGACAGGGGAATGAGCAGTTCTTC.

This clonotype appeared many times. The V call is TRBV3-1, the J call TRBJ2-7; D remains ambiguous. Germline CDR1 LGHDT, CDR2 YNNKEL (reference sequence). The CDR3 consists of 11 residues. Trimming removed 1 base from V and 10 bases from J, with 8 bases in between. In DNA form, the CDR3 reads TGTGCCAGCAGCCAAGTAGGGCGCCAGTACTTC. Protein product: CASSQVGRQYF.

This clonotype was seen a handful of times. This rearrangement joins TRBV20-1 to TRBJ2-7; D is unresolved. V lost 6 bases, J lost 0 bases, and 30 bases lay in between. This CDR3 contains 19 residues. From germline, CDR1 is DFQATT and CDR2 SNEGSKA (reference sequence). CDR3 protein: CSATAAVSNHPLSSYEQYF. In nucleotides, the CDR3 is TGCAGTGCCACTGCAGCTGTCAGTAATCACCCCCTCAGCTCCTACGAGCAGTACTTC.

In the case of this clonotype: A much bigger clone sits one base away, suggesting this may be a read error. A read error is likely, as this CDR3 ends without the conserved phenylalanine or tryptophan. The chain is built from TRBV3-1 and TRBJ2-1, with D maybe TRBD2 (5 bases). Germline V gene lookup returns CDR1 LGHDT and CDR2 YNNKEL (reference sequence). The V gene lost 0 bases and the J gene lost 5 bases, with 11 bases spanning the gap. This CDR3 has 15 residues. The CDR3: CASSQDRWRDNEQFC. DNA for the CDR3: TGTGCCAGCAGCCAAGATCGGTGGCGGGACAATGAGCAGTTCTGC.

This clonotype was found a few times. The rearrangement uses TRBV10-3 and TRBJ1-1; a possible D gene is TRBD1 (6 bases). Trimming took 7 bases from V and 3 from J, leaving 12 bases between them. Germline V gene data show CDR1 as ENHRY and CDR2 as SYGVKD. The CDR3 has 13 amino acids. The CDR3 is CAINGGEDTEAFF. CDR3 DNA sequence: TGTGCCATCAACGGGGGCGAGGACACTGAAGCTTTCTTT.

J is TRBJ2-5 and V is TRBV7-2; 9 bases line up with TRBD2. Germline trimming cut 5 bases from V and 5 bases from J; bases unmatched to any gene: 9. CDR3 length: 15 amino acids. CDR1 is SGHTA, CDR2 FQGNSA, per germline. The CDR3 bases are TGTGCCAGCAGCCCTCTAGCGGGGCGACGGGAGACCCAGTACTTC. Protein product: CASSPLAGRRETQYF.

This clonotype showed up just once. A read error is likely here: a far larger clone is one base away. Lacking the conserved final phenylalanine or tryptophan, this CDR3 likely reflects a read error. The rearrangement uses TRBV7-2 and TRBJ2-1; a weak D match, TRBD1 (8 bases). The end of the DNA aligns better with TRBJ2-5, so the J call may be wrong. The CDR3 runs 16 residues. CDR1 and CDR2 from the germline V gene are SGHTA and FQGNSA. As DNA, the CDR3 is TGTGCCAGCAGTTACCCCCCCGGACAGGGAGGGGAGACCCAGTACCTC. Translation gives CASSYPPGQGGETQYL.

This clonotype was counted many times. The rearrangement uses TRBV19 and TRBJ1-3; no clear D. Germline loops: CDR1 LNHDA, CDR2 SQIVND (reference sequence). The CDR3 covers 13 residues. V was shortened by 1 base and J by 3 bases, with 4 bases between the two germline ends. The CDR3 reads CASSIAGGNTIYF. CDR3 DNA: TGTGCCAGTAGTATAGCGGGTGGAAACACCATATATTTT.

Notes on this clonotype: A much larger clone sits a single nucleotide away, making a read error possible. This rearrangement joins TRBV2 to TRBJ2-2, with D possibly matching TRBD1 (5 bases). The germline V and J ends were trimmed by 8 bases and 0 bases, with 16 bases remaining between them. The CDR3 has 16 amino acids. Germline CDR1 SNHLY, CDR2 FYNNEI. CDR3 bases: TGTGCCAGCCTGGCAGGGCGGAACCCGAACACCGGGGAGCTGTTTTTT. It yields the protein CASLAGRNPNTGELFF.

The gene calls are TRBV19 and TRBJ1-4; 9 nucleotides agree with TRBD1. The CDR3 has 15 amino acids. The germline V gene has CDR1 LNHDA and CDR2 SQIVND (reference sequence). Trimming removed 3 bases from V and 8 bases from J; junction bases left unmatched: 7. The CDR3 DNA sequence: TGTGCCAGTAGTATTAGGGACAGGGTCGGAGAAAAACTGTTTTTT. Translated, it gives CASSIRDRVGEKLFF.

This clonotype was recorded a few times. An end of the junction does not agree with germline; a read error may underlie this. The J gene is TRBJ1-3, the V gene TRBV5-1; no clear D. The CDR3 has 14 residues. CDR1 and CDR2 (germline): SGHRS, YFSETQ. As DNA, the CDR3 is TGTGCCAGCAGCCTCGCCCTCTCTGGAAACACCATATATTTT. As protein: CASSLALSGNTIYF.

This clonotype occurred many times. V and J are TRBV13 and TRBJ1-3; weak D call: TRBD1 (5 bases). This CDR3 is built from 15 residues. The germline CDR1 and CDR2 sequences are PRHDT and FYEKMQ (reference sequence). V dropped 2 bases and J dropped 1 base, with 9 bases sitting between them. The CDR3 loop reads CASSLRTTSGNTIYF. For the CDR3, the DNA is TGTGCCAGCAGCTTAAGGACAACGTCTGGAAACACCATATATTTT.

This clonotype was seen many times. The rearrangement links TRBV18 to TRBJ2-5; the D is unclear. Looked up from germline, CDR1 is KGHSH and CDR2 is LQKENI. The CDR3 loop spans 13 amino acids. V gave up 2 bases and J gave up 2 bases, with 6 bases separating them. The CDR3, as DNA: TGTGCCAGCTCACCAGCACTGCAAGAGACCCAGTACTTC. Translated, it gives CASSPALQETQYF.

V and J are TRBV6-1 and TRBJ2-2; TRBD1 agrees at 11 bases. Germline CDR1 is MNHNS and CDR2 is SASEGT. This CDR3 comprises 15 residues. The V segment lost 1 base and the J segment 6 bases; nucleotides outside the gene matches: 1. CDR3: CASSEGGQGAGELFF. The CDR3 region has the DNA TGTGCCAGCAGTGAAGGGGGACAGGGGGCCGGGGAGCTGTTTTTT.

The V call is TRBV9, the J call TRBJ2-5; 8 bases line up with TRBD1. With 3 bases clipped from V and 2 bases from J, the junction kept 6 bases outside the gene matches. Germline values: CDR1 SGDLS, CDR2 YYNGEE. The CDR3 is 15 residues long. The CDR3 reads CASSGLGQGQETQYF. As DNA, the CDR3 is TGTGCCAGCAGCGGACTCGGACAGGGACAAGAGACCCAGTACTTC. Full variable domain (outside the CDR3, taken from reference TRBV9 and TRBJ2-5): DSGVTQTPKHLITATGQRVTLRCSPRSGDLSVYWYQQSLDQGLQFLIQYYNGEERAKGNILERFSAQQFPDLHSELNLSSLELGDSALYFCASSGLGQGQETQYFGPGTRLLVL.

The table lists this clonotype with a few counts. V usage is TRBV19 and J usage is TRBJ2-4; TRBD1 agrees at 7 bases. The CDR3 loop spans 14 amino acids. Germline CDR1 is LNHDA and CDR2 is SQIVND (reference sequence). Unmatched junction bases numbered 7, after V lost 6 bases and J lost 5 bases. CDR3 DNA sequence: TGTGCCAGTAGCCTGAACAGGGGTGAAAACATTCAGTACTTC. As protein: CASSLNRGENIQYF.

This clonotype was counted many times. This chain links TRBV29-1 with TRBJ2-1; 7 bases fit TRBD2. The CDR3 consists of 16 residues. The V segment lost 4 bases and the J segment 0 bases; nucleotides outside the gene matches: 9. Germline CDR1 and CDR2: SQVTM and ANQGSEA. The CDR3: CSVVASGLRSYNEQFF. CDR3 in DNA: TGCAGCGTTGTGGCTAGCGGTCTCCGCTCCTACAATGAGCAGTTCTTC.

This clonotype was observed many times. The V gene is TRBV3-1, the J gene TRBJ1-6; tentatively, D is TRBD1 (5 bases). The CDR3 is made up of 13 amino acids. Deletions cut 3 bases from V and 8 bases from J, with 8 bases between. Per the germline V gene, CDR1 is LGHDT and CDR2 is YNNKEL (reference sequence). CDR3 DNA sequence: TGTGCCAGCAGCCACGGGGGGGATTCACCCCTCCACTTT. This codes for CASSHGGDSPLHF.

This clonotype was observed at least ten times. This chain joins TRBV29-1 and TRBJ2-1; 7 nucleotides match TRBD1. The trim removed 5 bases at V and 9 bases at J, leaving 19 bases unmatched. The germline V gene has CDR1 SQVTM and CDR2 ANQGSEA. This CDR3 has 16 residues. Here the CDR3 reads CSVQPTGTVGLGEQFF. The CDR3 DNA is TGCAGCGTTCAACCGACCGGGACAGTTGGACTTGGTGAGCAGTTCTTC.

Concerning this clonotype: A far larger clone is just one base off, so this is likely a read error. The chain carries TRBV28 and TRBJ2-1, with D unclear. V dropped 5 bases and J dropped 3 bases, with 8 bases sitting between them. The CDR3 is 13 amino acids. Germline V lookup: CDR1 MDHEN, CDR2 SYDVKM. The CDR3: CASSVPDYNEQFF. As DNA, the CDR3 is TGTGCCAGCAGTGTCCCGGACTACAATGAGCAGTTCTTC. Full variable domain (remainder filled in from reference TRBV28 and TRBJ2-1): DVKVTQSSRYLVKRTGEKVFLECVQDMDHENMFWYRQDPGLGLRLIYFSYDVKMKEKGDIPEGYSVSREKKERFSLILESASTNQTSMYLCASSVPDYNEQFFGPGTRLTVL.

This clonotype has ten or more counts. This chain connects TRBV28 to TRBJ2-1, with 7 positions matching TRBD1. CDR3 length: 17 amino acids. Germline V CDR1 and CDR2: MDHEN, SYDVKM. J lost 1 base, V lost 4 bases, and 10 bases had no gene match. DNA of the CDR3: TGTGCCAGCAGTTCCCATTCGACAGGGCGATCCTACAATGAGCAGTTCTTC. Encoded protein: CASSSHSTGRSYNEQFF.

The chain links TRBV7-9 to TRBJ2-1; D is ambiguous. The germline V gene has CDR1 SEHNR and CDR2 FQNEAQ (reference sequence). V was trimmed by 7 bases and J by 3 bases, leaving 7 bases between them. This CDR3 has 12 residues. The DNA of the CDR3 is TGTGCCAGCAATCTGGTCTACAATGAGCAGTTCTTC. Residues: CASNLVYNEQFF.